Included here is one T cell receptor beta chain sequence, with context. These data belong to a study of T cell responses to AZD1222 COVID-19 vaccine. This CDR3 is 17 amino acids long. In germline, CDR1 is SGHVS, CDR2 FQNEAQ. V was shortened by 5 bases and J by 3 bases, with 20 bases between the two germline ends. Repertoires were generated with immunoSEQ multiplex PCR, while TCRdb's copy carries only in-frame clones and drops some. Counted here are 35,000 to 50,000 clones, about four fifths occurring once; the ten biggest clones make up less than 25%. This rearrangement joins TRBV7-8 to TRBJ2-1; D gene ambiguous. This sample comprised peripheral blood, obtained 28 days after the second dose of the MenACWY control vaccine. The sequence was obtained from an adult who received the MenACWY meningococcal vaccine as a control. CDR3: CASSLTRIGIYYNEQFF. CDR3 nucleotide sequence: TGTGCCAGCAGCCTCACCAGAATTGGAATTTACTACAATGAGCAGTTCTTC.